This T cell receptor beta chain is drawn from a study of T cell changes during pregnancy in multiple sclerosis (dated by TCRdb to the late 2010s). Study-level background: The study looked at changes in the T cell repertoire across pregnancy in women with multiple sclerosis.

The library was generated by the immunoSEQ multiplex PCR assay. TCRdb holds this immuneACCESS table with in-frame rearrangements only. Some clones are missing; in checked studies, unresolved V genes explain under half, and the rest has no known cause. The sample includes 95,000 to 100,000 clones, with 91% observed a single time. About 3.4% of the sample is held by the ten biggest clonotypes. The CDR3 sequence holds 17 residues, the cysteine and phenylalanine included. Only CDR3 DNA remains: 51 bases, in frame from the first base. As encoded in the germline V gene, CDR1 is SQVTM while CDR2 is ANQGSEA. V is pared back by 3 bases and J by 0 bases, with 20 bases lying between the germline termini. As to this clone: This clone's antigen is unknown. The record has no base qualities; no much larger clone is one base away.

This chain joins TRBV29-1 to TRBJ2-5; the D gene lacks a confident call. Source: peripheral blood, taken in the second trimester of pregnancy. The receptor comes from a female donor with multiple sclerosis, enrolled in a pregnancy study. The CDR3 region has the sequence CSVELAGSTYYQETQYF. In nucleotides, the sequence is TGCAGCGTTGAGTTGGCAGGATCTACCTACTACCAAGAGACCCAGTACTTC. Outside the CDR3, residues come from the reference TRBV29-1 and TRBJ2-5 proteins, so the full variable domain is: SAVISQKPSRDICQRGTSLTIQCQVDSQVTMMFWYRQQPGQSLTLIATANQGSEATYESGFVIDKFPISRPNLTFSTLTVSNMSPEDSSIYLCSVELAGSTYYQETQYFGPGTRLLVL.